The clone carrying this TCR beta chain was seen ten or more times. What it recognizes is unknown. This specimen belongs to a study of regulatory T cells in long-lasting Graves disease. For the study at large: For a period under 3 months, newly diagnosed Graves' patients had taken antithyroid drugs. Findings of the study overall: TRBV28, TRBJ1-2 and TRBJ2-5 emerged as the favored segments in persistent disease.

The authors built TCR beta libraries using iRepertoire HTBI primers and Arm-PCR of CDR3 regions. TCRdb fed the multiplex PCR reads into MiXCR, producing one record per CDR3 protein. Of around 420,000 distinct CDR3 sequences listed, 15% to 18% were seen once; the top ten hold 22%. Germline V CDR1 and CDR2: KGHSH, LQKENI. This CDR3 region has 14 residues. Trimming cost V 3 bases and J 7 bases, with 13 bases left between them. Time point specified: newly diagnosed GD, antithyroid drugs for less than 3 months. Preparation of the TCR library used RNA extracted from PBMCs. This receptor was obtained from a female donor with Graves disease. V usage is TRBV18 and J usage is TRBJ2-1; the D is unclear. Material: peripheral blood mononuclear cells (PBMCs), obtained at new diagnosis, from a patient treated with antithyroid drugs. CDR3 sequence (DNA): TGTGCCAGCTCACCGGATGTCGCAGGAAATGAGCAGTTCTTC. Protein product: CASSPDVAGNEQFF. The full variable domain, with the rest looked up from reference TRBV18 and TRBJ2-1, is NAGVMQNPRHLVRRRGQEARLRCSPMKGHSHVYWYRQLPEEGLKFMVYLQKENIIDESGMPKERFSAEFPKEGPSILRIQQVVRGDSAAYFCASSPDVAGNEQFFGPGTRLTVL.